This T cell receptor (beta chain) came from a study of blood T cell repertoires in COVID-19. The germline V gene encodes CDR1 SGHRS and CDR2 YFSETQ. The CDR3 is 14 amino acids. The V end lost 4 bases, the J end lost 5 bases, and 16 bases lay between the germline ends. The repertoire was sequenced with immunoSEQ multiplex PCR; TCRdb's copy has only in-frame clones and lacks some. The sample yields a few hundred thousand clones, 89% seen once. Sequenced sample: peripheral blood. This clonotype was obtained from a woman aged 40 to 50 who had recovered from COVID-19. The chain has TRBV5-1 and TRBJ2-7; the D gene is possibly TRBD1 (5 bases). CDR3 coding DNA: TGCGCCAGCAGCAGATCAGGGATGATGCACGAGCAGTACTTC. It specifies CASSRSGMMHEQYF.